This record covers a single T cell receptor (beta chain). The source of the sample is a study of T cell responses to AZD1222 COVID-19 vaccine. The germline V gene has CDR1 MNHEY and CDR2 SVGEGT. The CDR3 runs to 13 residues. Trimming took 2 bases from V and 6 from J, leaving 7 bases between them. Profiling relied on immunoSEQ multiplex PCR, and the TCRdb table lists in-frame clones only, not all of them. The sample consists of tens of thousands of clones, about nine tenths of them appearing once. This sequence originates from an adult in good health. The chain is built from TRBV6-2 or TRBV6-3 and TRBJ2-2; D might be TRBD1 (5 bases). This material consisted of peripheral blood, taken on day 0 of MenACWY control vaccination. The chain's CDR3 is CASSYSRAGELFF. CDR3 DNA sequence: TGTGCCAGCAGTTACAGCAGGGCCGGGGAGCTGTTTTTT.